The 10 T cell receptor beta chains listed next were all sequenced from one sample in a study of CD8 T cells in ankylosing spondylitis. TCRdb re-called the 5' RACE reads through MiXCR, storing one row per CDR3 protein. The table lists about 320,000 distinct CDR3 sequences, roughly 10% of them singletons. Material: blood, either unsorted or a sorted T cell fraction (not recorded which). The receptors were sampled from a female donor with ankylosing spondylitis or in good health (not recorded which).

The chain has TRBV20-1 and TRBJ1-5; no reliable D call. V lost 0 bases and J lost 3, with 15 bases in between. The CDR3 is 16 residues long. Per the germline V gene, CDR1 is DFQATT and CDR2 is SNEGSKA (reference sequence). CDR3 residues: CSARDPMMQVNQPQHF. CDR3 coding DNA: TGCAGTGCTAGAGATCCAATGATGCAGGTCAATCAGCCCCAGCATTTT.

There are many counts of this clonotype. The chain uses TRBV3-1 and TRBJ2-5; D call uncertain. The CDR3 covers 13 residues. CDR1 and CDR2 from the germline V gene are LGHDT and YNNKEL (reference sequence). V lost 2 bases, J lost 10 bases, and 14 bases lay in between. The CDR3 here is CASSQRQLQVQYF. In DNA form, the CDR3 reads TGTGCCAGCAGCCAACGACAACTTCAGGTCCAGTACTTC.

The chain couples TRBV4-2 to TRBJ2-2; D is unclear. Deletions cut 2 bases from V and 10 bases from J, with 5 bases between. There are 11 residues in the CDR3. CDR1 is LGHNA, CDR2 YNFKEQ, per germline. CDR3 nucleotide sequence: TGTGCCAGCAGCCAAAGGGAGGAGCTGTTTTTT. This sequence encodes CASSQREELFF.

J is TRBJ2-2 and V is TRBV5-6; 7 bases line up with TRBD2. Trimming at V came to 4 bases and at J to 6 bases, leaving 6 bases not matched to a gene. The CDR3 covers 14 residues. Germline V gene data show CDR1 as SGHDT and CDR2 as YYEEEE. The CDR3 sequence: CASSIPGRAGELFF. The CDR3 DNA reads as TGTGCCAGCAGCATCCCAGGGAGGGCCGGGGAGCTGTTTTTT.

The sample holds many counts of this clonotype. The chain links TRBV29-1 to TRBJ2-1; 9 nucleotides agree with TRBD1. Germline V gene lookup returns CDR1 SQVTM and CDR2 ANQGSEA. The CDR3 is 16 amino acids. This CDR3 is CGNPGTGSTPYNEQFF. The DNA of the CDR3 is TGCGGGAACCCCGGGACAGGGAGTACCCCTTACAATGAGCAGTTCTTC.

The table lists this clonotype with a few counts. This chain connects TRBV7-9 to TRBJ2-1, with a possible D match to TRBD1 (6 bases). The CDR3 is made up of 12 amino acids. Trimming pared 6 bases from V and 9 bases from J, leaving 12 bases between. Germline CDR1 is SEHNR and CDR2 is FQNEAQ (reference sequence). Here the CDR3 reads CASRGQSGEQFF. For the CDR3, the DNA is TGTGCCAGCAGAGGACAGTCCGGTGAGCAGTTCTTC.

This clonotype occurred many times. The rearrangement links TRBV6-1 to TRBJ1-2; 7 bases map to TRBD1. The V gene end was trimmed by 8 bases and the J gene end by 8 bases; junction bases not matched to a gene: 20. The CDR3 sequence is 16 residues long. Germline CDR1 is MNHNS and CDR2 is SASEGT. CDR3 in amino acids: CASYPVTTGEVGGYTF. In DNA form, the CDR3 reads TGTGCCAGCTATCCCGTGACAACAGGGGAAGTTGGAGGCTACACCTTC.

The sample holds many counts of this clonotype. V gene TRBV12-3 or TRBV12-4 combines with J gene TRBJ2-3; D is possibly TRBD2 (6 bases). V was cut by 7 bases and J by 4 bases, with 9 bases left in between. The CDR3 has 12 residues. The CDR3 DNA reads as TGTGCCAGCACCTGGGGGGCAGATACGCAGTATTTT. Protein product: CASTWGADTQYF.

The chain couples TRBV5-4 to TRBJ2-5, with 7 bases matching TRBD1. The germline V gene encodes CDR1 SGHNT and CDR2 YYREEE (reference sequence). V trimming: 4 bases; J trimming: 1 base; junction bases outside the gene matches: 4. The CDR3 consists of 14 residues. This CDR3 reads CASSNGQVQETQYF. For the CDR3, the DNA is TGTGCCAGCAGCAACGGACAGGTCCAAGAGACCCAGTACTTC.

This clonotype was observed at least ten times. This chain uses TRBV10-3 with TRBJ2-2; no clear D gene. Trimming stripped 5 bases from V and 2 bases from J, with 3 bases between. CDR3 length: 12 amino acids. CDR1 ENHRY and CDR2 SYGVKD come from the germline V gene. CDR3 nucleotides: TGTGCCATCAGTTCCAACACCGGGGAGCTGTTTTTT. Its protein product is CAISSNTGELFF.